The 2 T cell receptor beta chains below come from one sample, sequenced in a study of T cells in Graves' hyperthyroidism and ophthalmopathy. The investigators amplified TCR beta CDR3 regions from RNA transcripts. With the HTBI primer set, the TCR CDR3 went through a first round of RT-PCR. TCRdb fed the multiplex PCR reads into MiXCR, producing one record per CDR3 protein. The sample records 350,000 to 450,000 distinct CDR3 sequences, roughly 17% being singletons. The sample was blood. The origin of the receptors is a woman aged 25 to 45 with Graves' hyperthyroidism that later progressed to Graves' ophthalmopathy.

Notes on this clonotype: This clone may be a read error of a much larger clone one base away. The genes are TRBV2 and TRBJ2-1; D is perhaps TRBD1 (6 bases). The CDR3 consists of 14 residues. Germline V lookup: CDR1 SNHLY, CDR2 FYNNEI. V gave up 8 bases and J gave up 4 bases, with 15 bases separating them. The CDR3 loop reads CASGWTDGYNEQFF. Here the CDR3 DNA reads TGTGCCAGCGGCTGGACAGACGGTTACAATGAGCAGTTCTTC.

This clonotype appeared many times. Written as DNA, the CDR3 is TGCGCCAGCAGTTTAGGCAGGGGGAATCGCTACGAGCAGTACTTC. The encoded protein is CASSLGRGNRYEQYF. The genes are TRBV5-1 and TRBJ2-7, with 7 nucleotides matching TRBD1. With V trimmed by 5 bases and J by 3 bases, 11 bases remained unmatched. The germline V gene has CDR1 SGHRS and CDR2 YFSETQ. The CDR3 consists of 15 residues. The full variable domain, its missing parts supplied by reference TRBV5-1 and TRBJ2-7, is KAGVTQTPRYLIKTRGQQVTLSCSPISGHRSVSWYQQTPGQGLQFLFEYFSETQRNKGNFPGRFSGRQFSNSRSEMNVSTLELGDSALYLCASSLGRGNRYEQYFGPGTRLTVT.